This T cell receptor beta chain stems from a study of cytomegalovirus exposure and HLA in healthy donors. Study as a whole: The roughly 120 million unique TCR beta sequences, from roughly 170 million T cells, were found by an earlier analysis. Regarding the study as a whole: Further analysis, carried out later, found HLA-associated TCR beta chains more clonally expanded than equally common other chains. The authors enumerated over 150 TCR beta chains as linked to cytomegalovirus.

Primers: 60 Vbeta forward and 13 Jbeta reverse. Produced via immunoSEQ multiplex PCR; TCRdb's table is partial and in-frame only. The sample comprises 150,000 to 200,000 clones, 55% to 75% of which are singletons, and under 3% rests with the top ten. About this clone itself: Its cognate antigen is unknown.

The material sequenced was PBMCs. This TCR was recovered from a human donor in good health.

CDR3 in amino acids: CASSDSTGGEEAFF. In nucleotides, the CDR3 is TGTGCCAGCAGTGACTCGACAGGGGGGGAGGAAGCTTTCTTT. The chain employs TRBV6-4 and TRBJ1-1, with 9 bases aligning to TRBD1. The CDR3 is 14 residues long. Germline V gene lookup returns CDR1 MRHNA and CDR2 SNTAGT. V dropped 0 bases and J dropped 8; count of bases not matched to a gene: 4.